A single sample is the source of the 18 T cell receptor beta chains below, sequenced in a study of blood T cells in healthy people across ages. PCR was performed a second time for about 6 to 11 cycles using a sample-barcoded 5' primer and a J-beta primer mix. MiXCR, applied by TCRdb to the 5' RACE reads, yields one record per CDR3 protein. This repertoire shows roughly 790,000 distinct CDR3 sequences, roughly 41% found once; its top ten account for 20% to 25%. Input material: blood. These receptors were taken from a woman in her sixties in good health.

The V call is TRBV16, the J call TRBJ1-2; perhaps TRBD1 as D (6 bases). The CDR3 contains 14 residues. Trimming took off 6 bases at V and 4 bases at J, with 15 bases between the two ends. CDR1 is KGHSY and CDR2 is FQNENV in the germline V gene. CDR3: CASSVNRVGYGYTF. The CDR3 DNA reads TGTGCCAGCAGTGTTAACAGGGTCGGCTATGGCTACACCTTC. Full variable domain (rest looked up from reference TRBV16 and TRBJ1-2): GEEVAQTPKHLVRGEGQKAKLYCAPIKGHSYVFWYQQVLKNEFKFLISFQNENVFDETGMPKERFSAKCLPNSPCSLEIQATKLEDSAVYFCASSVNRVGYGYTFGSGTRLTVV.

V gene TRBV12-3 or TRBV12-4 combines with J gene TRBJ2-5, with 12 bases lining up with TRBD2. Losses at the gene ends were 5 bases for V and 11 bases for J; bases not matched to a gene: 15. The CDR3 has 16 amino acids. CDR3 sequence: CASSPRTSGKIDEQYF. For the CDR3, the DNA is TGTGCCAGCAGTCCCCGGACTAGCGGGAAAATCGATGAGCAGTACTTC.

Ten or more counts support this clonotype. V usage is TRBV29-1 and J usage is TRBJ2-5, with 11 bases matching TRBD2. The CDR3 consists of 14 residues. Germline V gives CDR1 SQVTM, CDR2 ANQGSEA. V shed 8 bases and J 4 bases; nucleotides not matched to a gene: 9. The CDR3 nucleotides read TGCAGCTCCGGGACTAGCGGAGGGGGAGAGACCCAGTACTTC. Its protein product is CSSGTSGGGETQYF.

This clonotype was recorded at least ten times. The rearrangement uses TRBV27 and TRBJ2-1; a weak D match, TRBD2 (6 bases). The CDR3 runs 14 residues. CDR1 and CDR2 from the germline V gene are MNHEY and SMNVEV (reference sequence). The V end lost 2 bases, the J end lost 2 bases, and 7 bases lay between the germline ends. The CDR3 is CASSLGGAYNEQFF. DNA for the CDR3: TGTGCCAGCAGTTTAGGCGGGGCCTACAATGAGCAGTTCTTC.

This clonotype was counted a few times. The chain has TRBV6-5 and TRBJ2-3, with D unresolved. The V end was cut by 9 bases, the J end by 4 bases, with 11 bases between. This CDR3 contains 12 residues. Germline CDR1 is MNHEY and CDR2 is SVGAGI. This CDR3 is CASLDPPDTQYF. Here the CDR3 DNA reads TGTGCCAGTCTTGATCCTCCAGATACGCAGTATTTT.

This clonotype was recorded at least ten times. V is TRBV7-2 and J is TRBJ2-5; no clear D. The CDR3 runs 15 residues. The germline gives CDR1 SGHTA, CDR2 FQGNSA. V gave up 1 base and J gave up 2 bases, with 11 bases separating them. CDR3 sequence reads: CASSLGPGEQETQYF. As DNA, the CDR3 is TGTGCCAGCAGCTTAGGTCCGGGTGAACAAGAGACCCAGTACTTC.

This clonotype showed up just a few times. J is TRBJ2-7 and V is TRBV5-1; 12 bases map to TRBD2. V trimming: 2 bases; J trimming: 2 bases; junction bases outside the gene matches: 8. Germline-derived CDR1 and CDR2 are SGHRS and YFSETQ. The CDR3 runs 17 residues. The CDR3 sequence: CASSFSWTSGTPYEQYF. For the CDR3, the DNA is TGCGCCAGCAGCTTCTCCTGGACTAGCGGGACGCCCTACGAGCAGTACTTC.

This clonotype was seen only a few times. The rearrangement uses TRBV10-3 and TRBJ2-7; 8 nucleotides agree with TRBD1. Looked up from germline, CDR1 is ENHRY and CDR2 is SYGVKD. CDR3 size: 16 residues. Unmatched junction bases numbered 12, after V lost 6 bases and J lost 2 bases. CDR3 sequence (DNA): TGTGCCATCAGCGAGGGAAGACAGGGGCGAACCTACGAGCAGTACTTC. This gives the protein CAISEGRQGRTYEQYF.

Notes on this clonotype: The junction differs from germline at one of its ends, possibly a read error. The rearrangement links TRBV7-6 to TRBJ1-6; D gene uncertain. Germline CDR1 reads SGHVS; CDR2 reads FNYEAQ. The CDR3 has 16 residues. The CDR3 protein is CASSLAPQFDTSPPHF. The CDR3, as DNA: TGTGCCAGCAGCTTAGCCCCCCAGTTCGATACTTCACCCCCCCACTTT.

V and J are TRBV20-1 and TRBJ2-1; no reliable D call. Trimming removed 4 bases from V and 9 bases from J, with 19 bases in between. Per germline, CDR1 DFQATT and CDR2 SNEGSKA (reference sequence). The CDR3 extends over 14 amino acids. Written as DNA, the CDR3 is TGCAGTGCTACGTCGAACCAAGGGATCGTTGAGCAGTTCTTC. Its translation is CSATSNQGIVEQFF.

The rearrangement uses TRBV7-3 and TRBJ2-7; weak D call: TRBD2 (6 bases). The CDR3 is 12 amino acids. The germline gives CDR1 SGHTA, CDR2 FQGTGA. Trimming took off 5 bases at V and 12 bases at J, with 17 bases between the two ends. The CDR3 DNA follows: TGTGCCAGCAGCCGGGACTTCTCAACGCTGTACTTC. The encoded protein is CASSRDFSTLYF.

This clonotype was observed many times. The rearrangement joins TRBV29-1 to TRBJ2-7, with D tentatively TRBD1 (6 bases). This CDR3 has 15 residues. V lost 4 bases to trimming and J lost 0 bases, with 16 bases between them. CDR1 is SQVTM, CDR2 ANQGSEA, per germline. In nucleotides, the CDR3 is TGCAGCGTTGGGCAGGGGTGGATGGGCTCCTACGAGCAGTACTTC. It is translated as CSVGQGWMGSYEQYF.

This clonotype was found a few times. The CDR3 bases are TGTGCCAGCAGTTACTCGACATGGATAGGTGTTGGGGATATCAATGAGCAGTTCTTC. Translating gives CASSYSTWIGVGDINEQFF. The chain combines TRBV6-5 with TRBJ2-1; D gene ambiguous. V lost 0 bases and J 6 bases, leaving 24 bases between the germline ends. Germline values: CDR1 MNHEY, CDR2 SVGAGI. The CDR3 length is 19 residues.

The rearrangement joins TRBV27 to TRBJ1-4; TRBD1 aligns across 11 bases. Germline V CDR1 and CDR2: MNHEY, SMNVEV (reference sequence). The junction had 5 bases not matched to a gene; V was cut back by 4 bases and J by 7 bases. The CDR3 consists of 15 residues. CDR3 residues: CASSSTDRGPEKLFF. Written as DNA, the CDR3 is TGTGCCAGCAGTTCGACGGACAGGGGGCCTGAAAAACTGTTTTTT. The full variable domain, completed using reference TRBV27 and TRBJ1-4, is EAQVTQNPRYLITVTGKKLTVTCSQNMNHEYMSWYRQDPGLGLRQIYYSMNVEVTDKGDVPEGYKVSRKEKRNFPLILESPSPNQTSLYFCASSSTDRGPEKLFFGSGTQLSVL.

A remark on this clonotype: This may be a read error, as it is one base from a much larger clone. The chain uses TRBV9 and TRBJ2-5; D possibly corresponds to TRBD2 (7 bases). The CDR3 spans 14 residues. Trimming stripped 4 bases from V and 4 bases from J, with 14 bases between. In germline, CDR1 is SGDLS, CDR2 YYNGEE. CDR3 nucleotides: TGTGCCAGCAGCCCCGCGGGGGCTGGAGAGACCCAGTACTTC. This translates into CASSPAGAGETQYF.

J is TRBJ1-2 and V is TRBV25-1, with D unclear. The CDR3 extends over 17 amino acids. Trimming left V 0 bases short and J 2 bases short, with 16 bases between. Looked up from germline, CDR1 is MGHDK and CDR2 is SYGVNS. The CDR3 loop reads CASSEYGPVDGNYGYTF. CDR3 nucleotide sequence: TGTGCCAGCAGTGAATACGGCCCGGTTGACGGAAACTATGGCTACACCTTC.

Only a few counts were recorded for this clonotype. This rearrangement joins TRBV6-5 to TRBJ2-7; possible D gene TRBD1, 5 bases. V was shortened by 6 bases and J by 0 bases, with 9 bases between the two germline ends. CDR3 length equals 13 residues. CDR1 is MNHEY, CDR2 SVGAGI, per germline. In nucleotides, the CDR3 is TGTGCCAGCAGCGACAGATTCTCCTACGAGCAGTACTTC. Its protein is CASSDRFSYEQYF.

The V gene is TRBV18, the J gene TRBJ1-4, with D maybe TRBD1 (5 bases). Germline V CDR1 and CDR2: KGHSH, LQKENI. CDR3 length: 14 amino acids. V lost 3 bases and J 8 bases, leaving 13 bases between the germline ends. The CDR3 DNA reads as TGTGCCAGCTCACCCAGCCGCCAGGGAGAAAAACTGTTTTTT. Amino acid sequence: CASSPSRQGEKLFF.